These T cell receptor beta chains were read from a single sample in a study of T cells in Graves' hyperthyroidism and ophthalmopathy. TCRdb reprocessed the multiplex PCR reads with MiXCR, giving one entry per CDR3 protein. The sample consists of about 560,000 distinct CDR3 sequences, less than 20% of them appearing once. The sample was blood. Receptors originate from a woman in her thirties with Graves' hyperthyroidism. Both conserved end residues are part of each CDR3. A D gene is named only where the DNA matches it firmly. Size is stated for part of the rows, as once, few or many counts, or as a class when the clone is expanded.

CDR3 DNA | CDR3 protein | clone size | D gene | J gene | V gene
TGTGCCAGCAGTTATCGTGCGGGCGACGGACGGTCTCGAGGCTACACCTTC | CASSYRAGDGRSRGYTF | . | . | TRBJ1-2 | TRBV6-5
TGTGCCAGCAGTTACTCCGGGGCTTCGGGCCAAGAGACCCAGTACTTC | CASSYSGASGQETQYF | . | . | TRBJ2-5 | TRBV6-5
TGCGCCAGCAGCCCCGGACAGTTCTCCTACGAGCAGTACTTC | CASSPGQFSYEQYF | many | . | TRBJ2-7 | TRBV5-1
TGTGCCAGCAGTTACACGGAGGCAACTAATGAAAAACTGTTTTTT | CASSYTEATNEKLFF | many | . | TRBJ1-4 | TRBV6-6
TGCGCCAGCAGCTTGGAGTACAGGACAAGCACTGAAGCTTTCTTT | CASSLEYRTSTEAFF | many | . | TRBJ1-1 | TRBV5-1
TGTGCCAGCAGTTTTAGGACAGGGGATGGCTACACCTTC | CASSFRTGDGYTF | . | TRBD1 | TRBJ1-2 | TRBV12-3/TRBV12-4
TGCAGCGTTGAAGAAAGCGCTAGCGGGAATACGCAGTATTTT | CSVEESASGNTQYF | many | TRBD2 | TRBJ2-3 | TRBV29-1
TGTGCCTGGAGTGTTCCAGCGGGAAGCACAGATACGCAGTATTTT | CAWSVPAGSTDTQYF | many | TRBD2 | TRBJ2-3 | TRBV30
TGCGCCAGCAGCCAAGAGGGACTAGCGGACATTCAGTACTTC | CASSQEGLADIQYF | . | TRBD2 | TRBJ2-4 | TRBV4-1
TGCAGCGTTGACAAGGGTATGAGCGAGCAGTACTTC | CSVDKGMSEQYF | many | . | TRBJ2-7 | TRBV29-1
TGCGCCAGCAGCCAGGAACGGGACGGATCCTACAATGAGCAGTTCTTC | CASSQERDGSYNEQFF | . | . | TRBJ2-1 | TRBV4-3
TGTGCCTGGAGTGTACAGGGCCCCTACGAGCAGTACTTC | CAWSVQGPYEQYF | few | . | TRBJ2-7 | TRBV30
TGCGCCAGCAGCCCACATGACAGGGGGCGGGAGCAGTACTTC | CASSPHDRGREQYF | few | TRBD1 | TRBJ2-7 | TRBV4-1
TGTGCCAGCAGTCGCGACTGGACAGGGGGCTTCGATGAGCAGTTCTTC | CASSRDWTGGFDEQFF | many | TRBD1 | TRBJ2-1 | TRBV6-1
TGCAGTGCTAGAGCCACGGCGGGGAGTGTACCGAGCGGGAGGGTCCCTAGCGTTACGCAGTATTTT | CSARATAGSVPSGRVPSVTQYF | few | TRBD2 | TRBJ2-3 | TRBV20-1
TGCGCCAGCAGCTTGGGGCACTCTGGGGCCAACGTCCTGACTTTC | CASSLGHSGANVLTF | many | . | TRBJ2-6 | TRBV5-1
TGTGCCAGCAGGGGTACCGACAGACTCCAGCCCCAGCATTTT | CASRGTDRLQPQHF | . | . | TRBJ1-5 | TRBV28
TGTGCCAGCAGCCTAATACAGGGTACTAATGAAAAACTGTTTTTT | CASSLIQGTNEKLFF | . | . | TRBJ1-4 | TRBV7-9
TGTGCCAGCAGCTTTTTTAGGACCGGAAACACCATATATTTT | CASSFFRTGNTIYF | few | . | TRBJ1-3 | TRBV11-2
TGCAGTGCTCATCGGGACTCCTACACAGATACGCAGTATTTT | CSAHRDSYTDTQYF | many | . | TRBJ2-3 | TRBV20-1
TGTGCCAGTAAAGACGGCTCGAACACCGGGGAGCTGTTTTTT | CASKDGSNTGELFF | . | . | TRBJ2-2 | TRBV19
TGTGCCAGCAGGTTGGGGTACGGTGAGCAGTTCTTC | CASRLGYGEQFF | few | . | TRBJ2-1 | TRBV14
TGTGCCAGCCGGACGGTTGCGAACACCGGGGAGCTGTTTTTT | CASRTVANTGELFF | . | . | TRBJ2-2 | TRBV6-1
TGTGCCAGCACCCCGGCTAGCGGGACCCCGTGGTCCCATGAGCAGTTCTTC | CASTPASGTPWSHEQFF | many | TRBD2 | TRBJ2-1 | TRBV28
TGTGCCAGCAGTGGACAGAGGAGCTCCTACGAGCAGTACTTC | CASSGQRSSYEQYF | many | . | TRBJ2-7 | TRBV6-1
TGTGCCAGCAGCCCTGGGCAGGGGGCGATGAACGAGCAGTACTTC | CASSPGQGAMNEQYF | once | TRBD1 | TRBJ2-7 | TRBV12-3/TRBV12-4
TGTGCCAGCAGCCGCGGGACATCCGTTGAAAAACTGTTTTTT | CASSRGTSVEKLFF | . | . | TRBJ1-4 | TRBV7-9
TGTGCCAGCAGATCCTCCGGGACCCCGAACACCGGGGAGCTGTTTTTT | CASRSSGTPNTGELFF | . | . | TRBJ2-2 | TRBV6-1
TGTGCCAGCAGCCCCGAGACTAGCCTCTACGAGCAGTACTTC | CASSPETSLYEQYF | . | TRBD2 | TRBJ2-7 | TRBV7-9
TGTGCCAGCAGTGTGCACAGCTCCTACGAGCAGTACTTC | CASSVHSSYEQYF | many | . | TRBJ2-7 | TRBV2
TGTGCCAGCAGTTTTTCCAACAGGGGCAGCAATCAGCCCCAGCATTTT | CASSFSNRGSNQPQHF | many | TRBD1 | TRBJ1-5 | TRBV28
TGTGCCAGCAGCTTAGCGGAAGTTGAGGCTCACTATGGCTACACCTTC | CASSLAEVEAHYGYTF | few | . | TRBJ1-2 | TRBV7-9
TGTGCCAGCAGTTTTTCTCTGGTGTCTAGCGGGAGTGTAGATACGCAGTATTTT | CASSFSLVSSGSVDTQYF | many | TRBD2 | TRBJ2-3 | TRBV28
TGTGCCAGCACCCTTTTTAGCGGGCTCGGAGAGACCCAGTACTTC | CASTLFSGLGETQYF | many | TRBD2 | TRBJ2-5 | TRBV12-3/TRBV12-4
TGTGCCACCACCAAGGCATTCTACGAGCAGTACTTC | CATTKAFYEQYF | many | . | TRBJ2-7 | TRBV28
TGTGCCTGGAGTGTACGTGACGGGCTCCGCAATCAGCCCCAGCATTTT | CAWSVRDGLRNQPQHF | many | . | TRBJ1-5 | TRBV30
TGTGCCAGCAGTCCCATTGGGACGGGACCTGAAAAACTGTTTTTT | CASSPIGTGPEKLFF | many | . | TRBJ1-4 | TRBV28
TGTGCCAGCAGCCCCCCCCCGGGACAGGGGGCCCAATGGGTGGGGAATGAGCAGTTCTTC | CASSPPPGQGAQWVGNEQFF | few | TRBD1 | TRBJ2-1 | TRBV5-6
TGTGCCAGCAGTTTACTGTCCGGGTACGCGGACACCGGGGAGCTGTTTTTT | CASSLLSGYADTGELFF | . | . | TRBJ2-2 | TRBV6-5
TGTGCCAGCAGCCATAAACTACCCGGGGAGGGCTATGGCTACACCTTC | CASSHKLPGEGYGYTF | many | . | TRBJ1-2 | TRBV5-6
TGTGCCAGCAGCTTAGGAGTAGGGGGCAGAGGAAGCAATCAGCCCCAGCATTTT | CASSLGVGGRGSNQPQHF | . | TRBD1 | TRBJ1-5 | TRBV7-9
TGTGCCAGCAGCCCAGCCCTCCGGGAGCAGTTCTTC | CASSPALREQFF | many | . | TRBJ2-1 | TRBV5-6
TGTGCCAGCAGCCAGAATTCACTTAGCACAGATACGCAGTATTTT | CASSQNSLSTDTQYF | few | . | TRBJ2-3 | TRBV3-1
TGCGCCAGCAGCTCCATGACTAGCGCCTACGAGCAGTACTTC | CASSSMTSAYEQYF | . | TRBD2 | TRBJ2-7 | TRBV5-1
TGCAGTGCTAGTGATCCCCGCACAGGGGCCTCCTACGAGCAGTACTTC | CSASDPRTGASYEQYF | . | TRBD1 | TRBJ2-7 | TRBV20-1
TGTGCCACCAGCAGAGATCTCGGACAGGCGGACGGCTACACCTTC | CATSRDLGQADGYTF | few | TRBD1 | TRBJ1-2 | TRBV15
TGCAGTGCTAGAGTCGGTTATAGGACCGATCAGCCCCAGCATTTT | CSARVGYRTDQPQHF | many | . | TRBJ1-5 | TRBV20-1
TGCAGTGCTAGAGATCCACTAGCGGCAAACAATGAGCAGTTCTTC | CSARDPLAANNEQFF | few | TRBD2 | TRBJ2-1 | TRBV20-1
TGTGCCAGCAGTTACTCGGGGGCCCGAGGAAGTAATACGCAGTATTTT | CASSYSGARGSNTQYF | many | . | TRBJ2-3 | TRBV6-6
TGTGCCAGCAGTATAGGGGAAGATACGCAGTATTTT | CASSIGEDTQYF | . | . | TRBJ2-3 | TRBV6-1
TGTGCCTGTCGGACAGGGGTCGGGACTGAAGCTTTCTTT | CACRTGVGTEAFF | many | TRBD1 | TRBJ1-1 | TRBV30
TGTGCCAGCAGCTTAGTAGGGACTAGCGGGGCAGAGACCCAGTACTTC | CASSLVGTSGAETQYF | few | TRBD2 | TRBJ2-5 | TRBV7-8
TGTGCCAGCAGGGCCTTTTTTAGCACCGGGGAGCTGTTTTTT | CASRAFFSTGELFF | . | . | TRBJ2-2 | TRBV2